Shown below are 32 T cell receptor beta chains from a single sample sequenced in a study of blood T cell repertoires in COVID-19. Assay: immunoSEQ multiplex PCR; the TCRdb copy retains only in-frame clones and omits some. The sample records around 130,000 clones, just under 90% being singletons. Sequenced sample: peripheral blood. The receptor set was obtained from a woman aged 45-65 years with acute or convalescent COVID-19.

Points on this clone: Other DNA sequences from this sample encode an identical CDR3 as well. The chain joins TRBV20-1 to TRBJ2-5; perhaps TRBD2 as D (6 bases). In germline, CDR1 is DFQATT, CDR2 SNEGSKA (reference sequence). Trimming removed 4 bases at V and 5 bases at J, with 8 bases between. This CDR3 region has 11 residues. CDR3: CSATRGETQYF. The CDR3 nucleotides read TGCAGTGCTACCCGGGGGGAGACCCAGTACTTC.

The V gene is TRBV27, the J gene TRBJ1-6, with D tentatively TRBD1 (5 bases). The germline gives CDR1 MNHEY, CDR2 SMNVEV (reference sequence). This CDR3 is 13 amino acids long. Trimming pared 5 bases from V and 7 bases from J, leaving 9 bases between. The DNA for the CDR3 is TGTGCCAGCAGTCCCGGACAAAATTCACCCCTCCACTTT. Amino acid sequence: CASSPGQNSPLHF.

Written as DNA, the CDR3 is TGTGCCAGTAGTATGAATCAGGATTTCTATGGCTACACCTTC. It is translated as CASSMNQDFYGYTF. The V and J genes are TRBV19 and TRBJ1-2; D gene ambiguous. Between the trimmed V and J ends, which lost 3 bases and 4 bases, there was a span of 12 bases. The CDR3 spans 14 residues. Germline lookup yields CDR1 LNHDA and CDR2 SQIVND (reference sequence).

The gene calls are TRBV10-3 and TRBJ1-1; no definite D call. The CDR3 is 12 residues long. V dropped 4 bases and J dropped 4 bases, with 7 bases sitting between them. Germline CDR1 is ENHRY and CDR2 is SYGVKD. The CDR3 nucleotides are TGTGCCATCAGTGGACGGAGCACTGAAGCTTTCTTT. Translated, it gives CAISGRSTEAFF.

The chain employs TRBV5-1 and TRBJ1-1, with 12 bases identical to TRBD1. The CDR3 loop spans 16 amino acids. With 0 bases clipped from V and 5 bases from J, the junction kept 5 bases outside the gene matches. Germline CDR1 is SGHRS and CDR2 is YFSETQ. The CDR3 sequence: CASSLAGGQGATEAFF. The CDR3 nucleotides are TGCGCCAGCAGCTTGGCCGGGGGACAGGGGGCGACTGAAGCTTTCTTT.

V and J are TRBV18 and TRBJ1-4; D perhaps matches TRBD1 (6 bases). V lost 6 bases, J lost 4 bases, and 12 bases lay in between. CDR1 and CDR2 from the germline V gene are KGHSH and LQKENI. There are 14 residues in the CDR3. The CDR3, as DNA: TGTGCCAGCTCTCAAGGACAGATTAATGAAAAACTGTTTTTT. As protein: CASSQGQINEKLFF. Drawing the rest from reference TRBV18 and TRBJ1-4, the complete variable domain is NAGVMQNPRHLVRRRGQEARLRCSPMKGHSHVYWYRQLPEEGLKFMVYLQKENIIDESGMPKERFSAEFPKEGPSILRIQQVVRGDSAAYFCASSQGQINEKLFFGSGTQLSVL.

The CDR3 nucleotides are TGTGCCAGCAGCTTATGGTCCACAGTCGCAGATACGCAGTATTTT. Encoded protein: CASSLWSTVADTQYF. This sequence joins TRBV7-9 and TRBJ2-3; D call uncertain. Germline loops: CDR1 SEHNR, CDR2 FQNEAQ (reference sequence). Trimming left V 2 bases short and J 4 bases short, with 13 bases between. The length of the CDR3 is 15 residues.

The chain uses TRBV6-5 and TRBJ2-1; 9 bases fit TRBD2. CDR3 size: 15 residues. Per germline, CDR1 MNHEY and CDR2 SVGAGI. After removal of 1 base from V and 5 bases from J, the junction contained 3 bases not matched to a gene. The CDR3 spells CASSYFQRGDNEQFF. The CDR3 coding sequence is TGTGCCAGCAGTTACTTCCAGCGGGGGGACAATGAGCAGTTCTTC.

This sequence joins TRBV11-2 and TRBJ1-4; 9 nucleotides line up with TRBD1. The CDR3 runs 15 residues. The germline V gene encodes CDR1 SGHAT and CDR2 FQNNGV. V lost 5 bases to trimming and J lost 7 bases; unmatched junction nucleotides: 8. CDR3 DNA: TGTGCCAGCAGCCAAAGGGGACAGGGAAGTGAAAAACTGTTTTTT. Amino acid sequence: CASSQRGQGSEKLFF.

V is TRBV24-1 and J is TRBJ2-5; possible D gene TRBD1, 6 bases. The ends were cut back, 3 bases at V and 5 bases at J, with 15 bases in the middle. The CDR3 covers 15 residues. CDR1 KGHDR and CDR2 SFDVKD come from the germline V gene. The CDR3 nucleotides are TGTGCCACCAGTGATCCGACAGGAGACGGGGAGACCCAGTACTTC. It yields the protein CATSDPTGDGETQYF.

The chain recombines TRBV7-9 with TRBJ2-1, with TRBD2 matching 8 bases. This CDR3 contains 15 residues. V dropped 6 bases and J dropped 6; count of bases not matched to a gene: 10. CDR1 is SEHNR, CDR2 FQNEAQ, per germline (reference sequence). In DNA form, the CDR3 reads TGTGCCAGCAGTCCCCCGAGCGGGGGTATCAATGAGCAGTTCTTC. This gives the protein CASSPPSGGINEQFF.

This clone was detected only once. At one end, the junction sequence differs from germline, possibly due to a read error. CDR3 residues: CASSLAGTSNVF. In nucleotides, the CDR3 is TGTGCCAGCAGCTTAGCCGGGACATCGAACGTCTTC. The chain employs TRBV5-8 and TRBJ2-1; D possibly corresponds to TRBD1 (6 bases). Germline V gene lookup returns CDR1 SGHTS and CDR2 YDEGEE. The CDR3 sequence is 12 residues long.

The chain couples TRBV4-3 to TRBJ2-1; 8 nucleotides match TRBD2. Germline values: CDR1 LGHNA, CDR2 YSLEER. CDR3 length: 16 residues. The trim removed 4 bases at V and 0 bases at J, leaving 5 bases unmatched. The CDR3 sequence: CASSLQLAASYNEQFF. The DNA of the CDR3 is TGCGCCAGCAGCCTTCAACTAGCGGCCTCCTACAATGAGCAGTTCTTC.

The chain uses TRBV30 and TRBJ2-1; weak D call: TRBD1 (5 bases). V was cut by 3 bases and J by 6 bases, with 12 bases left in between. The germline gives CDR1 GTSNPN, CDR2 SVGIG (reference sequence). The CDR3 spans 13 residues. This CDR3 reads CAWRTRVGNEQFF. The DNA of the CDR3 is TGTGCCTGGAGGACCAGGGTGGGCAATGAGCAGTTCTTC.

The V gene is TRBV10-3, the J gene TRBJ1-3; D gene uncertain. Germline values: CDR1 ENHRY, CDR2 SYGVKD. This CDR3 has 13 residues. Trimming pared 6 bases from V and 3 bases from J, leaving 9 bases between. The CDR3 bases are TGTGCCATCAGCGCTATTGGTGGAAACACCATATATTTT. Protein sequence: CAISAIGGNTIYF.

The V and J genes are TRBV18 and TRBJ1-1; D may be TRBD1 (6 bases). V lost 5 bases, J lost 3 bases, and 10 bases lay in between. Looked up from germline, CDR1 is KGHSH and CDR2 is LQKENI. The CDR3 totals 13 residues. The CDR3 here is CASSTGQDTEAFF. The CDR3 region has the DNA TGTGCCAGCTCAACGGGACAAGACACTGAAGCTTTCTTT.

V is TRBV6-1 and J is TRBJ2-2; 8 bases agree with TRBD2. The length of the CDR3 is 17 residues. The germline V gene has CDR1 MNHNS and CDR2 SASEGT. Losses at the gene ends were 2 bases for V and 4 bases for J; bases not matched to a gene: 9. This chain's CDR3 is CASSEQVAGSGTGELFF. The DNA of the CDR3 is TGTGCCAGCAGTGAACAGGTAGCGGGGTCCGGCACCGGGGAGCTGTTTTTT.

The rearrangement links TRBV7-7 to TRBJ2-1; 11 nucleotides agree with TRBD2. Germline V gene data show CDR1 as SSHAT and CDR2 as FNYEAQ (reference sequence). Trimming removed 5 bases from V and 0 bases from J; junction bases left unmatched: 3. The CDR3 loop spans 16 amino acids. CDR3 coding DNA: TGTGCCAGCAGCGCCCTAGCGGGGGGCTCCTACAATGAGCAGTTCTTC. Residues: CASSALAGGSYNEQFF.

The V gene is TRBV2, the J gene TRBJ2-7; TRBD2 matches at 12 bases. V gave up 2 bases and J gave up 5 bases; unmatched junction bases: 7. Germline CDR1 and CDR2: SNHLY and FYNNEI. The CDR3 runs to 16 residues. CDR3 region: CASSEWSLAGGNEQYF. The CDR3 DNA sequence: TGTGCCAGCAGTGAATGGTCTCTAGCGGGAGGGAACGAGCAGTACTTC. Using reference TRBV2 and TRBJ2-7 for the parts outside the CDR3, the full variable domain is EPEVTQTPSHQVTQMGQEVILRCVPISNHLYFYWYRQILGQKVEFLVSFYNNEISEKSEIFDDQFSVERPDGSNFTLKIRSTKLEDSAMYFCASSEWSLAGGNEQYFGPGTRLTVT.

DNA of the CDR3: TGTGCCTGGAGTGGCCGACAGGGGGATGGCGGGGAGCTGTTTTTT. Translation gives CAWSGRQGDGGELFF. V is TRBV30 and J is TRBJ2-2; TRBD1 agrees at 9 bases. V shed 1 base and J 7 bases; nucleotides not matched to a gene: 7. CDR3 size: 15 residues. CDR1 is GTSNPN and CDR2 is SVGIG in the germline V gene (reference sequence).

The rearrangement links TRBV19 to TRBJ2-7, with D possibly matching TRBD1 (5 bases). V was cut by 1 base and J by 2 bases, with 9 bases left in between. Germline CDR1 reads LNHDA; CDR2 reads SQIVND (reference sequence). The CDR3 has 14 amino acids. The DNA for the CDR3 is TGTGCCAGTAGTATAGTCGCAGGGCCCTACGAGCAGTACTTC. It is translated as CASSIVAGPYEQYF.

The chain recombines TRBV7-2 with TRBJ2-1; D gene ambiguous. V lost 1 base and J 10 bases, leaving 8 bases between the germline ends. The CDR3 covers 12 residues. CDR1 SGHTA and CDR2 FQGNSA come from the germline V gene. The CDR3 sequence: CASSLVGVEQFF. The CDR3 DNA follows: TGTGCCAGCAGCTTAGTGGGCGTCGAGCAGTTCTTC.

This sequence joins TRBV12-5 and TRBJ2-3, with unresolved D. The germline gives CDR1 LGHNT, CDR2 FRNRAP. The CDR3 consists of 12 residues. Trimming cost V 5 bases and J 1 base, with 4 bases left between them. CDR3 sequence reads: CASGPGTDTQYF. CDR3 coding DNA: TGTGCTAGTGGTCCAGGCACAGATACGCAGTATTTT.

The gene calls are TRBV10-3 and TRBJ2-1; TRBD2 matches 8 bases. Germline V gene data show CDR1 as ENHRY and CDR2 as SYGVKD. Germline trimming cut 4 bases from V and 4 bases from J; bases unmatched to any gene: 12. The CDR3 is 17 amino acids. The CDR3 bases are TGTGCCATCAGTGGGCGTGGACTAGCTGGATCTTACAATGAGCAGTTCTTC. This gives the protein CAISGRGLAGSYNEQFF.

V and J are TRBV5-1 and TRBJ1-6, with D perhaps matching TRBD1 (5 bases). The length of the CDR3 is 15 residues. V was clipped by 3 bases and J by 5 bases, with 12 bases between them. Germline V gives CDR1 SGHRS, CDR2 YFSETQ. This CDR3 is CASSSTGLDNSPLHF. The DNA for the CDR3 is TGCGCCAGCAGCTCCACGGGACTGGATAATTCACCCCTCCACTTT. The whole variable domain, remainder taken from reference TRBV5-1 and TRBJ1-6, is KAGVTQTPRYLIKTRGQQVTLSCSPISGHRSVSWYQQTPGQGLQFLFEYFSETQRNKGNFPGRFSGRQFSNSRSEMNVSTLELGDSALYLCASSSTGLDNSPLHFGNGTRLTVT.

The V and J genes are TRBV7-8 and TRBJ2-1, with unresolved D. Between the trimmed V and J ends, which lost 5 bases and 9 bases, there was a span of 8 bases. Germline V gene data show CDR1 as SGHVS and CDR2 as FQNEAQ. The CDR3 extends over 11 amino acids. In DNA form, the CDR3 reads TGTGCCAGCAGCCCTATCCGTGAGCAGTTCTTC. Translated, it gives CASSPIREQFF. The variable domain in full, completed from reference TRBV7-8 and TRBJ2-1, reads GAGVSQSPRYKVAKRGQDVALRCDPISGHVSLFWYQQALGQGPEFLTYFQNEAQLDKSGLPSDRFFAERPEGSVSTLKIQRTQQEDSAVYLCASSPIREQFFGPGTRLTVL.

The chain uses TRBV4-1 and TRBJ1-4, with 7 bases aligning to TRBD1. The germline V gene encodes CDR1 MGHRA and CDR2 YSYEKL. V gave up 1 base and J gave up 3 bases; unmatched junction bases: 5. The CDR3 spans 16 residues. CDR3 loop: CASSQGTGAANEKLFF. DNA of the CDR3: TGCGCCAGCAGCCAAGGAACAGGGGCGGCTAATGAAAAACTGTTTTTT.

The chain couples TRBV10-2 to TRBJ1-5; D is ambiguous. The CDR3 has 15 residues. The V and J ends lost 4 bases and 2 bases respectively, with 12 bases between them. Germline CDR1 is WSHSY and CDR2 is SAAADI. Here the CDR3 reads CASSGNVEGNQPQHF. For the CDR3, the DNA is TGCGCCAGCAGTGGAAATGTGGAGGGCAATCAGCCCCAGCATTTT.

The genes are TRBV6-2 or TRBV6-3 and TRBJ1-5; TRBD1 is a possible D gene (6 bases). This CDR3 region has 14 residues. From germline, CDR1 is MNHEY and CDR2 SVGEGT. The ends were cut back, 6 bases at V and 5 bases at J, with 14 bases in the middle. CDR3 in DNA: TGTGCCAGCAGCCTCGGGACACTTGATCAGCCCCAGCATTTT. Amino acids: CASSLGTLDQPQHF.

This clone appeared once. V and J are TRBV19 and TRBJ1-4; the D is unclear. The CDR3 is made up of 15 amino acids. The V gene's germline CDR1 is LNHDA and CDR2 SQIVND (reference sequence). The germline V and J ends were trimmed by 3 bases and 0 bases, with 8 bases remaining between them. CDR3 DNA sequence: TGTGCCAGTAGTATTAACACCCCAACTAATGAAAAACTGTTTTTT. Translating gives CASSINTPTNEKLFF.

This chain links TRBV18 with TRBJ2-7, with D perhaps TRBD1 (8 bases). The CDR3 sequence is 14 residues long. Germline loops: CDR1 KGHSH, CDR2 LQKENI. The ends were cut back, 3 bases at V and 9 bases at J, with 18 bases in the middle. The CDR3 spells CASSPPGQGGVQYF. The CDR3 DNA reads as TGTGCCAGCTCACCTCCCGGACAGGGAGGGGTGCAGTACTTC.

The CDR3 reads CASSSRLPGGRSGELFF. The CDR3 DNA follows: TGCGCCAGCAGCTCAAGGTTACCGGGAGGGCGAAGCGGGGAGCTGTTTTTT. This rearrangement joins TRBV5-1 to TRBJ2-2; 8 bases line up with TRBD2. Germline V gives CDR1 SGHRS, CDR2 YFSETQ. CDR3 length: 17 residues. Losses at the gene ends were 3 bases for V and 7 bases for J; bases not matched to a gene: 14.